This T cell receptor beta chain was obtained from a study of identical twins. Each donor was a healthy Caucasian. Study-wide results and caveats: The study found weaker excess twin sharing in beta out-of-frame sequences.

On this clonotype itself: Its antigen is currently unknown.

V lost 4 bases, J lost 0 bases, and 19 bases lay in between. Germline lookup yields CDR1 SGHAT and CDR2 FQDESV (reference sequence). This CDR3 has 18 amino acids. It was template switching that added a universal primer site, and there were unique molecular identifiers on the cDNA. In TCRdb, the 5' RACE reads were re-called with MiXCR into one record per CDR3 protein. The sample shows fewer than 900,000 distinct CDR3 sequences, around a sixth of them seen only once. The same specimen was also included in a second study, on T cells expressing NK-cell markers.

The rearrangement uses TRBV11-1 and TRBJ1-5; D is undetermined. The sequencing input was PBMCs. The TCR sequence derives from a woman between 18 and 29 years old in good health. The CDR3 nucleotides are TGTGCCAGCAGCTCGAACACGGATGGCGGGTATAGCAATCAGCCCCAGCATTTT. Amino acid sequence: CASSSNTDGGYSNQPQHF.